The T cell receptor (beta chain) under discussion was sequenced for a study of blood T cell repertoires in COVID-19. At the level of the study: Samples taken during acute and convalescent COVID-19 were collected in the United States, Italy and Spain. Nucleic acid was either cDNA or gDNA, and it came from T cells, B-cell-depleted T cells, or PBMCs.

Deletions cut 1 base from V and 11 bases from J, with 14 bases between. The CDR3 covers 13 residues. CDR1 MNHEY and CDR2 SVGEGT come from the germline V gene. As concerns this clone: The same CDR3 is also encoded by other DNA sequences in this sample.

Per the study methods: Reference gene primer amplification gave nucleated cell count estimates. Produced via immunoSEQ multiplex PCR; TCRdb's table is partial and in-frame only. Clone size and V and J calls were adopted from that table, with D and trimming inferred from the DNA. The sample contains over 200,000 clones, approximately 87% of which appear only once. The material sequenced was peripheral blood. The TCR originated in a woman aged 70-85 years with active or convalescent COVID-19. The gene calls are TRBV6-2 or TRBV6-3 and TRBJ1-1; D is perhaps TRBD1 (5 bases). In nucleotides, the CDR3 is TGTGCCAGCAGTTACTTTCAAGGGGCGAAGGCTTTCTTT. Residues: CASSYFQGAKAFF.